The present T cell receptor (beta chain) was sequenced within a study of cytomegalovirus exposure and HLA in healthy donors. Points from the study as a whole: Cytomegalovirus-associated status was assigned to about 160 TCR beta chains. The classifier reportedly diagnosed cytomegalovirus status with high specificity and sensitivity.

TCRdb keeps only in-frame clones here, not all; method: immunoSEQ multiplex PCR. Here the sample spans 57,000 or so clones, more than 85% being singletons. To note about this clone: The antigen is not known.

The V gene lost 1 base and the J gene lost 3 bases, with 10 bases spanning the gap. The CDR3 is made up of 14 amino acids. The germline CDR1 and CDR2 sequences are SNHLY and FYNNEI. This chain links TRBV2 with TRBJ2-7; tentative D call: TRBD2 (5 bases). The specimen sequenced was PBMCs. This TCR came from a woman in her 30s in good health and CMV-seronegative. The DNA for the CDR3 is TGTGCCAGCAGTGAAGGTCCTAGCTTCTACGAGCAGTACTTC. Protein sequence: CASSEGPSFYEQYF.